This T cell receptor (beta chain) was obtained from a study of CD8+ T cells in alopecia areata. Study background: Tofacitinib administration to treated patients was oral, at 5 to 10 mg twice daily. Tofacitinib ran for 6 to 18 months before 6 months off drug.

The CDR3 spans 13 residues. V lost 10 bases and J lost 0; bases outside the gene matches: 1. Per the germline V gene, CDR1 is SNHLY and CDR2 is FYNNEI. This clone was recorded a few times. Treatment described: oral pan-JAK inhibitor, 5-10 mg twice daily. Following extraction, RNA underwent reverse transcription to cDNA, which served as the sequencing template. TCRdb's table, derived via immunoSEQ multiplex PCR, lists solely in-frame clones and lacks some. Of approximately 210,000 clones in the sample, roughly 60% were seen once. The chain carries TRBV2 and TRBJ2-2, with 8 bases aligning to TRBD1. Material: CD4+ T cells sorted from blood, obtained at week 24, from a patient treated with tofacitinib. This TCR was recovered from a human donor with alopecia areata. The CDR3 DNA reads as TGTGCCAACAGGGGGACGAACACCGGGGAGCTGTTTTTT. Its translation is CANRGTNTGELFF.